The subject of this entry is one TCR beta chain. Its antigen is currently unknown. The data derive from a study of shared clonotypes between healthy human individuals. Assay: immunoSEQ multiplex PCR; the TCRdb copy retains only in-frame clones and omits some. The data hold about 1.5 million clones, with roughly 97% observed a single time. Study-level results: Compared with memory subsets, naive subsets generally had larger estimated richness. Against clonotypes common to all four donors, non-shared ones had lower generation probabilities. Though the depth was large, rarefaction showed that sorted-subset sequencing was incomplete.

Every one of the donors was a Caucasian adult that lived in Nashville, Tennessee. CDR1 is MDHEN, CDR2 SYDVKM, per germline. V gave up 5 bases and J gave up 0 bases, with 11 bases separating them. The CDR3 loop spans 15 amino acids. The J gene is TRBJ2-1, the V gene TRBV28; D not resolved. The sequenced material came from naive CD4+ T cells sorted from blood. Documented subset: CD45RA+ positively selected. The receptor was isolated from a man aged 25 to 40 in good health. The CDR3 spells CASSPIGSSYNEQFF. The CDR3 coding sequence is TGTGCCAGCAGTCCGATTGGGTCCTCCTACAATGAGCAGTTCTTC.